This TCR beta chain was sequenced during a study of beta chain features in type 1 diabetes. Every isolated RNA sample was fully reverse transcribed, so sequencing captured expressed TCRB transcripts. The method was immunoSEQ multiplex PCR; TCRdb's version includes in-frame clones alone and lacks a portion of them. The table includes 350,000 to 400,000 clones, about 16% detected once. Study results and limitations: Type 1 diabetes patients showed a moderate but significant shortening of TCRB CDR3s in all four CD4+ subsets.

From germline, CDR1 is SGHRS and CDR2 YFSETQ. The V and J ends lost 0 bases and 4 bases respectively, with 12 bases between them. This CDR3 contains 15 residues. The sample holds a few counts of this clone. What it binds is unknown. Source material: naive CD4+ T cells from blood. The TCR comes from a woman aged 18-29 years in good health. The rearrangement uses TRBV5-1 and TRBJ2-3; possibly TRBD2 for D (6 bases). Here the CDR3 reads CASSLGAGGADTQYF. CDR3 nucleotide sequence: TGCGCCAGCAGCTTGGGAGCGGGTGGAGCAGATACGCAGTATTTT. The full variable domain, with the rest looked up from reference TRBV5-1 and TRBJ2-3, is KAGVTQTPRYLIKTRGQQVTLSCSPISGHRSVSWYQQTPGQGLQFLFEYFSETQRNKGNFPGRFSGRQFSNSRSEMNVSTLELGDSALYLCASSLGAGGADTQYFGPGTRLTVL.